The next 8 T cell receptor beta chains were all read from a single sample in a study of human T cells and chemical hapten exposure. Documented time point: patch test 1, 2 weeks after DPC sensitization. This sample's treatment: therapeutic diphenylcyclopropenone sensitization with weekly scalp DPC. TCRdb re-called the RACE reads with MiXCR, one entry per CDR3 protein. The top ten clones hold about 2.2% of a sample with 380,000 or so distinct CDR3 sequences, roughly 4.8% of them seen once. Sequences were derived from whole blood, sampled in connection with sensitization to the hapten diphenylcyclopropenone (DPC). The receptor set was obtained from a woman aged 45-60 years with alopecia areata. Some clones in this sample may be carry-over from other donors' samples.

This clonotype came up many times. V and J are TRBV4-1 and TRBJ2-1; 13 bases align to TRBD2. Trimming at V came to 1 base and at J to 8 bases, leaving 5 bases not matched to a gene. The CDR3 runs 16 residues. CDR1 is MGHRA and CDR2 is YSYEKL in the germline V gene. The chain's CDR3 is CASSQGGLAGRDEQFF. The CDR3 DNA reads TGCGCCAGCAGCCAAGGGGGACTAGCGGGGAGGGATGAGCAGTTCTTC.

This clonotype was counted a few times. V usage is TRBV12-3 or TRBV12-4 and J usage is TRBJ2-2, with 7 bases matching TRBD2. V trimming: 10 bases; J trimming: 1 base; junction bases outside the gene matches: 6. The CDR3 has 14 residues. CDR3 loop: CATQPSGNTGELFF. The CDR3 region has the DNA TGTGCCACCCAGCCTAGCGGGAACACCGGGGAGCTGTTTTTT.

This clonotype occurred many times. In DNA form, the CDR3 reads TGTGCCAGCAGCCTTGGACAGTACTCTGGAAACACCATATATTTT. This encodes CASSLGQYSGNTIYF. The V and J genes are TRBV6-5 and TRBJ1-3; a weak D match, TRBD1 (6 bases). The CDR3 sequence is 15 residues long. Germline-derived CDR1 and CDR2 are MNHEY and SVGAGI. With 6 bases removed from V and 0 bases from J, the gap between germline ends came to 12 bases.

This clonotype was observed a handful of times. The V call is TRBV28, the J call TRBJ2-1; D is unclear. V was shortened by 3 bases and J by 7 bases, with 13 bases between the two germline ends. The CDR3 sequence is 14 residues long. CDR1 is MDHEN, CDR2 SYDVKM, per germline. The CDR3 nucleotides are TGTGCCAGCAGTTTGGCCGATTTAGGAAATGAGCAGTTCTTC. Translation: CASSLADLGNEQFF. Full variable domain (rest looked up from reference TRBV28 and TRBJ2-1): DVKVTQSSRYLVKRTGEKVFLECVQDMDHENMFWYRQDPGLGLRLIYFSYDVKMKEKGDIPEGYSVSREKKERFSLILESASTNQTSMYLCASSLADLGNEQFFGPGTRLTVL.

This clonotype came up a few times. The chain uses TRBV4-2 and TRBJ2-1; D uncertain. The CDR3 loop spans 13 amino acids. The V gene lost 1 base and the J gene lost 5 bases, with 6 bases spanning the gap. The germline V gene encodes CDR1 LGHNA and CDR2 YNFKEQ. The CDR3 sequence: CASSQVGDNEQFF. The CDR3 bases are TGTGCCAGCAGCCAAGTTGGTGACAATGAGCAGTTCTTC.

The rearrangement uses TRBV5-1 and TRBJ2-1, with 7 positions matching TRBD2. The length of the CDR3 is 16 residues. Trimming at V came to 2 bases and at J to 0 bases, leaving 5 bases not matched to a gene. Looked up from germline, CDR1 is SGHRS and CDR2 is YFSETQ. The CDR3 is CASSLLGGSSYNEQFF. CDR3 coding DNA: TGCGCCAGCAGCTTATTGGGAGGGAGCTCCTACAATGAGCAGTTCTTC.

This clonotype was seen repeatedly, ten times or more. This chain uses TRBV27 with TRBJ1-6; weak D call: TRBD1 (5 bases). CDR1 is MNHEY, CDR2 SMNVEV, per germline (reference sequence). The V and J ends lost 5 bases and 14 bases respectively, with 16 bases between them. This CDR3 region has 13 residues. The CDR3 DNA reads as TGTGCCAGCAGTCTGACGGGGGGTCGGACCCTCCACTTT. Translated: CASSLTGGRTLHF.

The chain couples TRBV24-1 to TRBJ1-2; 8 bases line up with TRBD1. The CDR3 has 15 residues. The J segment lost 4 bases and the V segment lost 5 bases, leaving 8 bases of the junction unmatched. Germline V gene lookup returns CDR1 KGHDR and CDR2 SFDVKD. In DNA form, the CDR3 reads TGTGCCACCAGTGGTCGGACAGGGTCGCCCTATGGCTACACCTTC. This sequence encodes CATSGRTGSPYGYTF.